The present T cell receptor beta chain was sequenced within a study of blood T cell repertoires in COVID-19. Overall study: T cells, B-cell-depleted T cells, or PBMCs provided the cDNA or gDNA that served as material.

Sequencing used immunoSEQ multiplex PCR; TCRdb keeps in-frame clones, though not all of them. There are 130,000 to 150,000 clones in the sample; approximately 81% occur only once, and about 2.6% lies in the top ten. V lost 3 bases, J lost 16 bases, and 14 bases stayed unmatched. Germline CDR1 and CDR2: MRHNA and SNTAGT. The CDR3 contains 14 residues. The sequencing sample was made of peripheral blood. The chain carries TRBV6-4 and TRBJ2-1; 8 positions match TRBD1. The sequence derives from a human donor with acute or convalescent COVID-19. The donor label of this sample is uncertain. The DNA for the CDR3 is TGTGCCAGCAGTGATGAACCAGAGACAGGGGCCCTTTTCTTC. Its translation: CASSDEPETGALFF.